Listed below are T cell receptor beta chains from one sample, sequenced in a study of shared clonotypes between healthy human individuals. Method: immunoSEQ multiplex PCR; TCRdb's copy keeps in-frame clones and lacks some. The table has millions of clones, roughly nine tenths seen once; the top ten hold roughly 0.13%. Specimen: naive CD4+ T cells sorted from blood. The source is a man younger than 35 in good health. Both conserved end residues are part of each CDR3. Each record gives: V gene, J gene, clone size, CDR3 protein. Expanded clones get a size class; other rows say once, few or many, or leave the size out.

>TRBV25-1|TRBJ2-2|-
CASRADSGGPTGELFF
>TRBV30|TRBJ2-7|-
CAWSTEWGDEQYF
>TRBV11-2|TRBJ2-1|-
CASSLVNSYNEQFF
>TRBV7-3|TRBJ2-1|-
CASSFGTSGEQFF
>TRBV6-1|TRBJ2-5|-
CASSEQGETQYF
>TRBV27|TRBJ2-2|-
CASSLQGAGGELFF
>TRBV7-2|TRBJ2-4|-
CASSLDGTVLAKNIQYF
>TRBV2|TRBJ2-2|-
CASSSDGELFF
>TRBV11-2|TRBJ2-7|-
CASSLAQGNEQYF
>TRBV5-1|TRBJ2-2|-
CASSLTGLNTGELFF
>TRBV30|TRBJ1-1|-
CAWSGAGEAFF
>TRBV10-3|TRBJ2-7|-
CAISESPSGHGYEQYF
>TRBV6-6|TRBJ1-1|-
CASSYSLALNTEAFF
>TRBV28|TRBJ1-5|-
CASTSGHQREPQHF
>TRBV27|TRBJ2-7|once
CASSTGREGTYEQYF
>TRBV5-8|TRBJ1-5|once
CASSPGLGGSNQPQHF
>TRBV7-2|TRBJ2-7|-
CASSPSGAEAYEQYF
>TRBV11-2|TRBJ2-5|-
CASSLAPRQVAQETQYF
>TRBV7-2|TRBJ2-7|-
CASSIPGGRRNEQYF
>TRBV21-1|TRBJ1-5|-
CASSSRFQAGRNQPQHF
>TRBV7-8|TRBJ1-5|-
CASSLAGTGFNQPQHF
>TRBV5-1|TRBJ2-7|-
CASSPGQGDSYEQYF
>TRBV7-9|TRBJ2-7|-
CASSLSGGEQYF
>TRBV5-1|TRBJ1-3|-
CASSLDGSNSGNTIYF
>TRBV7-3|TRBJ2-1|-
CASSLRPSGAGNEQFF
>TRBV28|TRBJ1-2|-
CASSLAQGSYTF
>TRBV4-1|TRBJ1-6|-
CASSPLSGLASPLHF
>TRBV9|TRBJ2-6|-
CASRGVTGGAGANVLTF
>TRBV7-2|TRBJ2-3|-
CASSLNGPGTDTQYF
>TRBV9|TRBJ1-3|-
CASSVGDFSGNTIYF
>TRBV28|TRBJ2-5|-
CASSLSGLAETQYF
>TRBV5-1|TRBJ2-1|-
CASSLTGGGGSSYNEQFF
>TRBV9|TRBJ2-3|-
CASSARGTNTDTQYF
>TRBV6-1|TRBJ1-4|-
CASSEGRRGLGEKLFF
>TRBV10-3|TRBJ2-3|-
CAISEQGPDTQYF
>TRBV10-3|TRBJ2-7|-
CAISAILPNEQYF
>TRBV6-5|TRBJ1-1|-
CASSTQGGGTEAFF
>TRBV7-2|TRBJ2-7|-
CASSLGPAGNYEQYF
>TRBV10-3|TRBJ2-1|-
CATAPGTSGYNEQFF
>TRBV7-8|TRBJ1-5|-
CASSFSGTGAGIQPQHF
>TRBV10-2|TRBJ1-3|-
CASSGTNSGNTIYF
>TRBV10-3|TRBJ2-7|-
CAISESSAVSRPVGGSESYEQYF